The sequence of this TCR beta chain was determined in a study of identifying expanded T cells in peripheral blood. Germline-derived CDR1 and CDR2 are SNHLY and FYNNEI. V was shortened by 4 bases and J by 4 bases, with 16 bases between the two germline ends. The CDR3 runs to 15 residues. No infections or other immune events were documented during collection. TCRdb's copy holds only in-frame clones and misses some; the assay was immunoSEQ multiplex PCR. The sample has some 99,000 clones; 88% are singletons. General study results and limits: Across healthy donors, higher total template counts meant significantly greater approximately 2-week count variance. Differentially abundant clones: around 1.1 between replicates, 16.4 at approximately 13 days, approximately 18 at four.

Comments on this clone: Its antigen remains unknown.

The sequenced sample consisted of blood. This TCR came from a person aged 18-69 years in good health. The V gene is TRBV2, the J gene TRBJ1-2, with unresolved D. The DNA for the CDR3 is TGTGCCAGCAGTGGTCGGGAGGGTGTCTCCTATGGCTACACCTTC. This translates into CASSGREGVSYGYTF.